Below are 20 T cell receptor beta chains sequenced from a single sample in a study of CD8+CD57+ T cells in acquired aplastic anemia. CD8+CD57+ cell expansion, shown by flow cytometry, had occurred in the patients selected for sequencing. For CDR3 and TCR beta VDJ profiling, genomic DNA was the template used. TCRdb used MiXCR to reprocess the reads, holding one entry per CDR3 protein. The repertoire holds some 160,000 distinct CDR3 sequences, around half seen once, with about 2.9% in the top ten. Material: sorted CD4+, CD8+, or CD8+CD57+ T cells (not recorded which) from PBMCs. These receptors were obtained from a human donor with aplastic anemia.

CDR3 protein: CASSSRLVYNEQFF. The DNA for the CDR3 is TGTGCCAGCAGCTCCAGACTAGTTTACAATGAGCAGTTCTTC. This chain connects TRBV11-1 to TRBJ2-1, with a tentative D call TRBD2 (6 bases). This CDR3 comprises 14 residues. V shed 4 bases and J shed 4 bases, with 11 bases lying between them. CDR1 and CDR2 (germline): SGHAT, FQDESV (reference sequence).

The V call is TRBV7-9, the J call TRBJ2-7; no clear D gene. The CDR3 is 14 amino acids. V gave up 0 bases and J gave up 6 bases, with 12 bases separating them. Per germline, CDR1 SEHNR and CDR2 FQNEAQ (reference sequence). Here the CDR3 reads CASSLAALQSEQYF. As DNA, the CDR3 is TGTGCCAGCAGCTTAGCCGCTTTACAGAGCGAGCAGTACTTC.

This clonotype was observed at least ten times. This chain joins TRBV11-2 and TRBJ2-7, with D hard to call. Trimming took off 7 bases at V and 1 base at J, with 17 bases between the two ends. The CDR3 runs to 15 residues. Germline CDR1 is SGHAT and CDR2 is FQNNGV. This CDR3 is CASTPGFAGSYEQYF. CDR3 sequence (DNA): TGTGCCAGCACCCCCGGGTTTGCCGGTTCCTACGAGCAGTACTTC.

The genes are TRBV5-1 and TRBJ2-2, with D possibly being TRBD2 (6 bases). V was trimmed by 4 bases and J by 2 bases, leaving 12 bases between them. The CDR3 sequence is 15 residues long. The V gene's germline CDR1 is SGHRS and CDR2 YFSETQ. The CDR3 spells CASSAPGTNTGELFF. The CDR3 nucleotides are TGCGCCAGCAGCGCCCCCGGGACTAACACCGGGGAGCTGTTTTTT.

Turning to this clonotype: A much larger clone differs from this one at a single base, so this may be a read error. The chain joins TRBV10-3 to TRBJ2-1; D remains ambiguous. Germline lookup yields CDR1 ENHRY and CDR2 SYGVKD. The CDR3 is made up of 14 amino acids. DNA of the CDR3: TGTGCCAGCAGTATCGGGTATCCCTACAATGAGCAGTCCTTC. Protein sequence: CASSIGYPYNEQSF.

The chain combines TRBV11-2 with TRBJ1-1; D might be TRBD1 (5 bases). V lost 0 bases and J lost 4, with 12 bases in between. The CDR3 consists of 15 residues. Per the germline V gene, CDR1 is SGHAT and CDR2 is FQNNGV. The CDR3, as DNA: TGTGCCAGCAGCTTAGATTCAGGGTCGACCACTGAAGCTTTCTTT. This gives the protein CASSLDSGSTTEAFF.

Notes on this clonotype: Since a much larger clone is just one base distant, this may be a read error. The gene calls are TRBV5-1 and TRBJ2-7, with D perhaps matching TRBD2 (6 bases). The CDR3 consists of 15 residues. Germline V lookup: CDR1 SGHRS, CDR2 YFSETQ. In DNA, the CDR3 is TGCGCCGGCAGCTTGGCCCGGGGGAACCCCAACGAGCAGTACTTC. It encodes CAGSLARGNPNEQYF.

In its sample, this clonotype was seen many times. The rearrangement uses TRBV29-1 and TRBJ2-2; D gene ambiguous. Germline values: CDR1 SQVTM, CDR2 ANQGSEA. The CDR3 is 14 residues long. The V gene lost 5 bases and the J gene lost 6 bases, with 16 bases spanning the gap. CDR3 loop: CSVIGQKIPGELFF. CDR3 nucleotide sequence: TGCAGCGTTATAGGGCAGAAGATTCCCGGGGAGCTGTTTTTT.

This clonotype was counted at least ten times. V and J are TRBV2 and TRBJ2-5, with 8 nucleotides matching TRBD2. The V and J ends lost 7 bases and 1 base, in that order; junction bases with no gene match: 8. The germline V gene encodes CDR1 SNHLY and CDR2 FYNNEI. This CDR3 is 15 amino acids long. Written as DNA, the CDR3 is TGTGCCAGCAAGGGCCAGCGGGGGATCCAAGAGACCCAGTACTTC. Translated: CASKGQRGIQETQYF.

The chain joins TRBV29-1 to TRBJ1-5; 12 positions agree with TRBD1. After removal of 5 bases from V and 6 bases from J, the junction contained 11 bases not matched to a gene. This CDR3 region has 16 residues. CDR1 and CDR2 from the germline V gene are SQVTM and ANQGSEA. CDR3 sequence: CSVQGTGTGGGQPQHF. CDR3 DNA: TGCAGCGTTCAGGGTACCGGGACAGGGGGCGGTCAGCCCCAGCATTTT.

This clonotype was counted many times. J is TRBJ1-1 and V is TRBV6-5, with TRBD1 as a possible D gene (5 bases). Germline V lookup: CDR1 MNHEY, CDR2 SVGAGI. Trimming removed 7 bases from V and 3 bases from J, with 15 bases in between. This CDR3 comprises 14 residues. CDR3 residues: CASKGVGRDTEAFF. CDR3 nucleotides: TGTGCCAGCAAAGGGGTAGGGCGGGACACTGAAGCTTTCTTT.

This clonotype was recorded many times. The chain has TRBV6-1 and TRBJ2-5; 10 bases align to TRBD1. This CDR3 comprises 14 residues. Germline V gene sequence: CDR1 MNHNS, CDR2 SASEGT. The V segment lost 6 bases and the J segment 5 bases; nucleotides outside the gene matches: 6. The CDR3 loop reads CASRLTGGAETQYF. Written as DNA, the CDR3 is TGTGCCAGCAGGCTGACAGGGGGCGCGGAGACCCAGTACTTC.

The rearrangement joins TRBV7-9 to TRBJ1-1; weak D call: TRBD1 (6 bases). The CDR3 sequence is 14 residues long. Trimming left V 1 base short and J 4 bases short, with 10 bases between. The germline V gene encodes CDR1 SEHNR and CDR2 FQNEAQ (reference sequence). CDR3 loop: CASSLGGGSTEAFF. CDR3 bases: TGTGCCAGCAGCTTAGGAGGGGGGAGCACTGAAGCTTTCTTT.

The chain is built from TRBV7-4 and TRBJ1-2, with D possibly being TRBD1 (5 bases). V lost 2 bases, J lost 5 bases, and 15 bases lay in between. Germline V lookup: CDR1 SGHVT, CDR2 SQSDAQ. The CDR3 is made up of 15 amino acids. CDR3 bases: TGTGCCAGCAGCTTAATCCGCCCAGGGCGGTATGGCTACACCTTC. Amino acid sequence: CASSLIRPGRYGYTF.

The chain carries TRBV7-2 and TRBJ1-1, with a weak D call TRBD1 (5 bases). The germline CDR1 and CDR2 sequences are SGHTA and FQGNSA. The CDR3 runs 14 residues. V lost 1 base and J lost 5, with 11 bases in between. The CDR3 reads CASSLDGARTEAFF. The CDR3 DNA sequence: TGTGCCAGCAGCTTAGACGGGGCAAGGACTGAAGCTTTCTTT. Filled out from reference TRBV7-2 and TRBJ1-1, the complete variable domain reads GAGVSQSPSNKVTEKGKDVELRCDPISGHTALYWYRQSLGQGLEFLIYFQGNSAPDKSGLPSDRFSAERTGGSVSTLTIQRTQQEDSAVYLCASSLDGARTEAFFGQGTRLTVV.

DNA for the CDR3: TGTGCCAGCAGCTTAGCGCGAGGGGCTGAAGCTTTCTTT. Its protein product is CASSLARGAEAFF. The chain carries TRBV7-8 and TRBJ1-1, with a weak D call TRBD1 (5 bases). V was shortened by 0 bases and J by 6 bases, with 8 bases between the two germline ends. The germline V gene has CDR1 SGHVS and CDR2 FQNEAQ. There are 13 residues in the CDR3. Using reference TRBV7-8 and TRBJ1-1 for the parts outside the CDR3, the full variable domain is GAGVSQSPRYKVAKRGQDVALRCDPISGHVSLFWYQQALGQGPEFLTYFQNEAQLDKSGLPSDRFFAERPEGSVSTLKIQRTQQEDSAVYLCASSLARGAEAFFGQGTRLTVV.

This chain connects TRBV9 to TRBJ2-3, with 8 bases matching TRBD2. Trimming took 4 bases from V and 11 from J; bases not matched to a gene: 15. Germline loops: CDR1 SGDLS, CDR2 YYNGEE. This CDR3 contains 15 residues. CDR3 loop: CASSQELAAYNEQYF. The CDR3 DNA is TGTGCCAGCAGCCAAGAACTAGCGGCCTACAATGAGCAGTATTTT.

This clonotype was picked up many times. DNA of the CDR3: TGTGCCAGCAGCATGGGACAGACTCTGACTGCAGATACGCAGTATTTT. It translates to CASSMGQTLTADTQYF. This chain links TRBV7-3 with TRBJ2-3, with 7 bases that match TRBD1. Per the germline V gene, CDR1 is SGHTA and CDR2 is FQGTGA. The V and J ends lost 5 bases and 4 bases, in that order; junction bases with no gene match: 12. The CDR3 consists of 16 residues.

The J gene is TRBJ2-2, the V gene TRBV25-1; D might be TRBD2 (5 bases). The CDR3 has 16 residues. CDR1 and CDR2 (germline): MGHDK, SYGVNS. V lost 3 bases and J lost 5, with 16 bases in between. In DNA form, the CDR3 reads TGTGCCAGCAGTGAGAGAGGGCCCATAGGGACCGGGGAGCTGTTTTTT. Protein product: CASSERGPIGTGELFF.

This chain links TRBV13 with TRBJ1-3, with D uncertain. The CDR3 is 13 residues long. V lost 5 bases, J lost 4 bases, and 9 bases lay in between. Per germline, CDR1 PRHDT and CDR2 FYEKMQ (reference sequence). CDR3 sequence: CASSTQIGNTIYF. For the CDR3, the DNA is TGTGCCAGCAGCACGCAAATCGGAAACACCATATATTTT.